What follows describes a single T cell receptor (beta chain). It was with random hexamers that about 0.45 to 1 ug RNA was reverse transcribed. Via MiXCR, TCRdb re-called the immunoSEQ multiplex PCR reads, giving one row per CDR3 protein. The sample consists of 65,000 to 85,000 distinct CDR3 sequences, around 93% of them appearing once. These data are taken from a study of CD8 T cells in Susac syndrome. The receptor was isolated from a human donor with Susac syndrome. Specimen: CD8+ T cells from PBMCs.

This CDR3 reads CASSGPGIGNTIYF. The CDR3 DNA reads as TGTGCCAGCAGCGGTCCCGGGATAGGAAACACCATATATTTT. J is TRBJ1-3 and V is TRBV5-4; D remains unclear. CDR1 and CDR2 (germline): SGHNT, YYREEE (reference sequence). The CDR3 totals 14 residues. The V and J ends lost 4 bases and 4 bases respectively, with 12 bases between them.